The entry that follows covers one T cell receptor (beta chain) sequence. Antigen unknown. These data originate in a study of T cell responses to AZD1222 COVID-19 vaccine. Notes on the study in general: Targets within unmutated variant regions were reportedly found for nearly half of spike-specific TCRs. Dominant at 160-218 and 743-854, vaccine-associated CD4 TCRs also spanned spike. Donors were chiefly white British, with a greater number of females, and clonal diversity was perhaps underestimated. Elevations in Spike-specific TCR breadth and depth followed administration of two AZD1222 doses.

The protocol was immunoSEQ multiplex PCR, while the TCRdb copy is restricted to in-frame clones and leaves out a portion. Of roughly 86,000 clones listed, 85% to 90% are singletons. Trimming stripped 3 bases from V and 5 bases from J, with 16 bases between. The CDR3 runs to 15 residues. CDR1 is SGHRS, CDR2 YFSETQ, per germline. The rearrangement joins TRBV5-1 to TRBJ2-3; D is perhaps TRBD1 (6 bases). The source material was peripheral blood, sampled on day 0 of AZD1222 vaccination. The receptor's source is an adult in good health. The CDR3 region is CASSSGQGLGDTQYF. CDR3 nucleotides: TGCGCCAGCAGCTCCGGGCAGGGGTTGGGAGATACGCAGTATTTT. Full variable domain (outside the CDR3, taken from reference TRBV5-1 and TRBJ2-3): KAGVTQTPRYLIKTRGQQVTLSCSPISGHRSVSWYQQTPGQGLQFLFEYFSETQRNKGNFPGRFSGRQFSNSRSEMNVSTLELGDSALYLCASSSGQGLGDTQYFGPGTRLTVL.